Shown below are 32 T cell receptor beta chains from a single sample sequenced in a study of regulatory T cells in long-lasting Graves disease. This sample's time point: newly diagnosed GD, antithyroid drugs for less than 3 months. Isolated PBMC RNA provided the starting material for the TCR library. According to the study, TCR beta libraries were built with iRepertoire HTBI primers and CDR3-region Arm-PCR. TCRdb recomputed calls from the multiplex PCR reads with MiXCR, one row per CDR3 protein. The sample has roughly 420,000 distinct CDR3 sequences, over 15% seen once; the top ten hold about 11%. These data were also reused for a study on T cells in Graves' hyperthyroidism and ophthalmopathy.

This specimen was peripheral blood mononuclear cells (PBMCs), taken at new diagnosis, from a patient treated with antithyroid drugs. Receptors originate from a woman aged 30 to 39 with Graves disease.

CDR3 in DNA: TGTGCCAGTAGTTGGGCCAGAATCGGTGAAGCTTTCTTT. It codes for CASSWARIGEAFF. The rearrangement uses TRBV19 and TRBJ1-1; D is unresolved. Per the germline V gene, CDR1 is LNHDA and CDR2 is SQIVND (reference sequence). The V end lost 5 bases, the J end lost 7 bases, and 14 bases lay between the germline ends. The CDR3 consists of 13 residues.

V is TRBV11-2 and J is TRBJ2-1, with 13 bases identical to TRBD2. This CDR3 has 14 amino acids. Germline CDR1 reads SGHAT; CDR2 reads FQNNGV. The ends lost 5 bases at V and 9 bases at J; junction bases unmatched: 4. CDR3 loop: CASSRTSGRGEQFF. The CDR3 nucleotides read TGTGCCAGCAGCCGGACTAGCGGGAGAGGTGAGCAGTTCTTC.

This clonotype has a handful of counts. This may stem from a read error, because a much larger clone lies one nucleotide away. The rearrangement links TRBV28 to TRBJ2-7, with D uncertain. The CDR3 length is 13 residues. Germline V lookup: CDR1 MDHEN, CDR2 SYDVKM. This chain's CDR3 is CAGSLPSPYEQYF. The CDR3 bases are TGTGCCGGCAGTCTTCCGTCGCCGTACGAGCAGTACTTC.

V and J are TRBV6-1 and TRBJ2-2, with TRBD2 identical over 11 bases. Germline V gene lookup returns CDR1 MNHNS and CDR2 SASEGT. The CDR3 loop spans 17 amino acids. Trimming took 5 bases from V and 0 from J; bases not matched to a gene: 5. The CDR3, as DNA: TGTGCCAGCAGTAAGACTAGCGGGGCCCCGAACACCGGGGAGCTGTTTTTT. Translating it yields CASSKTSGAPNTGELFF.

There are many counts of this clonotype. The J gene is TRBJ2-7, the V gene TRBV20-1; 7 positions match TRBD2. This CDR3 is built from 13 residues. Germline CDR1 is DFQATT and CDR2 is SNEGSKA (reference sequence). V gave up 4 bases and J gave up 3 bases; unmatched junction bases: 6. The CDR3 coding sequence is TGCAGTGCTACCGGACTAGAAGGCTACGAGCAGTACTTC. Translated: CSATGLEGYEQYF.

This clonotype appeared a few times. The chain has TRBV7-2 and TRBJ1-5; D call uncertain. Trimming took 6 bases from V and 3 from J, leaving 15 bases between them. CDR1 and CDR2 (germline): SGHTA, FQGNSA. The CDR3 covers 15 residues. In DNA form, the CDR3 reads TGTGCCAGCAGTAGGATCGGATCCTTCAATCAGCCCCAGCATTTT. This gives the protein CASSRIGSFNQPQHF.

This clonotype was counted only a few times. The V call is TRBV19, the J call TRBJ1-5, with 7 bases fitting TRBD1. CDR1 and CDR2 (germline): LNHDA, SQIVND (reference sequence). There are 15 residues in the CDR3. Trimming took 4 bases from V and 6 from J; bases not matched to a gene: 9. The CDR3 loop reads CASSNWDREAQPQHF. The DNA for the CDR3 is TGTGCCAGTAGTAACTGGGACAGAGAGGCTCAGCCCCAGCATTTT.

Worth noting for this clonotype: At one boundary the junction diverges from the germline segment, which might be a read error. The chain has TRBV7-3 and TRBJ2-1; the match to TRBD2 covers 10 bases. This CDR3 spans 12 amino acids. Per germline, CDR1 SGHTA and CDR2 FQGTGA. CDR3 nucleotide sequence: TGTGCCAGCAGCTCACCTAGCGGGAGCTGGTACTTC. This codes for CASSSPSGSWYF.

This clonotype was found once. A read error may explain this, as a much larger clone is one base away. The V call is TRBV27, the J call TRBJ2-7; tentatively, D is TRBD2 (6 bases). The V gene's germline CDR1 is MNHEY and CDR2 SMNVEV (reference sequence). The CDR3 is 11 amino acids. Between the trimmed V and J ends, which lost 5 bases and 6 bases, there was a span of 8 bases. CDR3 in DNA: TGTGCCAGCAGTGGAGGGGCCGAGCAGTACTTC. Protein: CASSGGAEQYF.

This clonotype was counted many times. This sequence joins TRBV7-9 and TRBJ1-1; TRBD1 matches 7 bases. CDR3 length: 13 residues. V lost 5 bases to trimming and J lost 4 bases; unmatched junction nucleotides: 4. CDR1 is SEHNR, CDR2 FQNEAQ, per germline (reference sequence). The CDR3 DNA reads TGTGCCAGCAGCGCGGGACAGCTCACTGAAGCTTTCTTT. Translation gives CASSAGQLTEAFF. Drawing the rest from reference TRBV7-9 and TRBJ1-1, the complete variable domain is DTGVSQNPRHKITKRGQNVTFRCDPISEHNRLYWYRQTLGQGPEFLTYFQNEAQLEKSRLLSDRFSAERPKGSFSTLEIQRTEQGDSAMYLCASSAGQLTEAFFGQGTRLTVV.

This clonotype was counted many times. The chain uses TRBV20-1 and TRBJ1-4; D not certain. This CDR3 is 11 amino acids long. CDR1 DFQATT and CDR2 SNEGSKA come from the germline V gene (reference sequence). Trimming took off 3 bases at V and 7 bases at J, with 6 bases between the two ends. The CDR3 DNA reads TGCAGTGCTAGGGGAATTGAAAAACTGTTTTTT. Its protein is CSARGIEKLFF.

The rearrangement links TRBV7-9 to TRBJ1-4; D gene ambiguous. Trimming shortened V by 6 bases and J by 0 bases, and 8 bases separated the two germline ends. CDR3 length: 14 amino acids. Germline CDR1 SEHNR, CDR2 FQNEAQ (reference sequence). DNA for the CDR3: TGTGCCAGCAGTTCGGATGCAACTAATGAAAAACTGTTTTTT. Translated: CASSSDATNEKLFF.

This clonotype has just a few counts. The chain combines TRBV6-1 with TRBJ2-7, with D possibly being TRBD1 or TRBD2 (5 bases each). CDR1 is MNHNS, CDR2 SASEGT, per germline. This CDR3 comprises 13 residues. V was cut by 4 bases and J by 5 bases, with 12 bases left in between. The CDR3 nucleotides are TGTGCCAGCAGTGTGGTAGGGGACCACGAGCAGTACTTC. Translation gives CASSVVGDHEQYF.

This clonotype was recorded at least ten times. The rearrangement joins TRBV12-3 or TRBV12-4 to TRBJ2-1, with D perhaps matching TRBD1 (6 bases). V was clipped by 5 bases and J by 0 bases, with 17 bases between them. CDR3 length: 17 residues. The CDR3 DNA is TGTGCCAGCAGTGCTAGTGGGGACACAAACTCCTACAATGAGCAGTTCTTC. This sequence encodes CASSASGDTNSYNEQFF.

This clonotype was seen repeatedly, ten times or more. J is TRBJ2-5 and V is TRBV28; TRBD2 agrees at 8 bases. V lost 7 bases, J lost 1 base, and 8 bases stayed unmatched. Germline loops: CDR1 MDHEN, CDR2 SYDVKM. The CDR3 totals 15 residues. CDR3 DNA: TGTGCCAGCAACCTTAGCGGGACACTCCAAGAGACCCAGTACTTC. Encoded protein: CASNLSGTLQETQYF.

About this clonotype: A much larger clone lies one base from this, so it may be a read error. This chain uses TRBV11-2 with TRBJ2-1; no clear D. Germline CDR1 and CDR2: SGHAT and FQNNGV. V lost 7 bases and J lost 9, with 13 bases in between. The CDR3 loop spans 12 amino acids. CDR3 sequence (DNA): TGTGCCAGCACCCGGGCCCTCTGTGAGCAGTTCTTC. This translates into CASTRALCEQFF.

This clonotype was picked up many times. CDR3 protein: CASSERLAGAQWFF. The CDR3 DNA sequence: TGTGCCAGCAGTGAAAGATTAGCGGGAGCTCAGTGGTTCTTC. The chain has TRBV2 and TRBJ2-1; the match to TRBD2 covers 9 bases. V lost 2 bases to trimming and J lost 15 bases; unmatched junction nucleotides: 11. The CDR3 runs 14 residues. Germline CDR1 SNHLY, CDR2 FYNNEI.

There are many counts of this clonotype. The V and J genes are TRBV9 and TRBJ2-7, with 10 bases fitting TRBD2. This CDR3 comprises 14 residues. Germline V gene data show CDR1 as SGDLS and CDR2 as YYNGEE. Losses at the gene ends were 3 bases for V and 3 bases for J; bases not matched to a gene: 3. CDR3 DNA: TGTGCCAGCAGCGAGAGACTAGCGGGCTACGAGCAGTACTTC. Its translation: CASSERLAGYEQYF.

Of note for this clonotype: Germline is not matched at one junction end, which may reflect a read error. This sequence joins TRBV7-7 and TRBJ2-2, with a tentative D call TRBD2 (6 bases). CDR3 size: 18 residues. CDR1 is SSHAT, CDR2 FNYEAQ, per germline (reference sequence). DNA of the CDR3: TGTGCTAGCAGCTCCTTCTTTGGAGCGGGTCATGCGGGCGGGGAGCTGTTTTTT. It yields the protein CASSSFFGAGHAGGELFF.

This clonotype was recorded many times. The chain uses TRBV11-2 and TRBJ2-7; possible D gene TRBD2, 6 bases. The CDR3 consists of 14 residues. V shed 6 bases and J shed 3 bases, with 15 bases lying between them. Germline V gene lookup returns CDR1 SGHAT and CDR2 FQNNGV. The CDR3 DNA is TGTGCCAGCAGGCGCGGGGCTGCGAGCTACGAGCAGTACTTC. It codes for CASRRGAASYEQYF.

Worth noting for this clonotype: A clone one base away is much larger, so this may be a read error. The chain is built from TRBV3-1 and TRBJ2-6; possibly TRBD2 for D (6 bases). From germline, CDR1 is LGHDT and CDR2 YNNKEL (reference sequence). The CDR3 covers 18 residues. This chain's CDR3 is CASGQETSGDWGANVLTF. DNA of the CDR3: TGTGCCAGCGGCCAAGAAACGTCGGGGGATTGGGGGGCCAACGTCCTGACTTTC.

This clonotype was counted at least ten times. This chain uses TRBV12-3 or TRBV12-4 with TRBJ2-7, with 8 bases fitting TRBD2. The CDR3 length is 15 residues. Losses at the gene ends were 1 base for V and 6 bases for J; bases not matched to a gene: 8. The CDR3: CASSLDVAGMGEQYF. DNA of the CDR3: TGTGCCAGCAGTTTAGACGTAGCGGGGATGGGCGAGCAGTACTTC.

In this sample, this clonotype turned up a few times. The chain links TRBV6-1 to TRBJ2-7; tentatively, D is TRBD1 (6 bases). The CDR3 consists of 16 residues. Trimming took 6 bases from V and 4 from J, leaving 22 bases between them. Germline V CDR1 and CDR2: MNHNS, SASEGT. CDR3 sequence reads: CASSPSRGFGLYEQYF. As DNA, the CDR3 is TGTGCCAGCAGCCCCAGTAGGGGGTTTGGCTTATACGAGCAGTACTTC.

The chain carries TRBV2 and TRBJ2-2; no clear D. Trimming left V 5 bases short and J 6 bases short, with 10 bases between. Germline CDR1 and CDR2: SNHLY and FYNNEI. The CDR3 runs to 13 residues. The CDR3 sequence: CASSLSPPGELFF. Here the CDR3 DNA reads TGTGCCAGCAGTCTTAGCCCCCCCGGGGAGCTGTTTTTT.

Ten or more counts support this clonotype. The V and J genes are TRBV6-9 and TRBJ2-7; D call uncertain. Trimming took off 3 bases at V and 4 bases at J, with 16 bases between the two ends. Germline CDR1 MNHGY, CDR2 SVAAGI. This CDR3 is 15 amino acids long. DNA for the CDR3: TGTGCCAGCAGTTACCTAGGCACTGCGGAGTACGAGCAGTACTTC. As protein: CASSYLGTAEYEQYF.

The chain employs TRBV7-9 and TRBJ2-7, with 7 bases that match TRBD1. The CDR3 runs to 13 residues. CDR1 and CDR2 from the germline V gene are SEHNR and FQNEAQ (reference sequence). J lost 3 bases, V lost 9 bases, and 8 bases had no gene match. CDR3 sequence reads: CASSSGQVYEQYF. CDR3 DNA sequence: TGTGCCAGTAGTTCCGGACAGGTCTACGAGCAGTACTTC.

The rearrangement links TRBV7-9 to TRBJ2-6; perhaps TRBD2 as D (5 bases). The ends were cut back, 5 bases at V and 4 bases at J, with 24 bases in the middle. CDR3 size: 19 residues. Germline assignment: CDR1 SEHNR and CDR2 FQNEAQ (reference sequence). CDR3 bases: TGTGCCAGCAGCCTCCCTTCGGGGTGGGTCAACTCCGGGGCCAACGTCCTGACTTTC. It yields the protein CASSLPSGWVNSGANVLTF.

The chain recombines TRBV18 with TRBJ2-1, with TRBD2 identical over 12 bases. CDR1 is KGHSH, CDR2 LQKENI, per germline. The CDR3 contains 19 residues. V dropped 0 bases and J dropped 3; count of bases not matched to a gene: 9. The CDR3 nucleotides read TGTGCCAGCTCACCACCCTCGACTCCGGGACTAGCGGGCTACAATGAGCAGTTCTTC. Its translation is CASSPPSTPGLAGYNEQFF.

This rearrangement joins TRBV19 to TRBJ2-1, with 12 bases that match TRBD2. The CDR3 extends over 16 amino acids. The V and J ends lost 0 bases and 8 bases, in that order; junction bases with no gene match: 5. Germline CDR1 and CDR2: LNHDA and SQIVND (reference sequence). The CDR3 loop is CASSIDRLAGAHEQFF. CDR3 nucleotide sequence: TGTGCCAGTAGTATAGATCGACTAGCGGGAGCCCATGAGCAGTTCTTC.

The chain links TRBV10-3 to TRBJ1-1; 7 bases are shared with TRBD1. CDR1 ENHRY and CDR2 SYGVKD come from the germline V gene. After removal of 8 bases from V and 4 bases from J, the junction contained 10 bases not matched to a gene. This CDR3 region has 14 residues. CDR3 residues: CAISEGTVGTEAFF. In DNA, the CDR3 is TGTGCCATCTCCGAGGGGACAGTGGGCACTGAAGCTTTCTTT.

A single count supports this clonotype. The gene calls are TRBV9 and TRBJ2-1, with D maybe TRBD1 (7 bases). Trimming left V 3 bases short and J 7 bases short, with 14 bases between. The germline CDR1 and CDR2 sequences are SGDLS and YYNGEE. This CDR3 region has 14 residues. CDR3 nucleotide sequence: TGTGCCAGCAGCGCCCAGACAGGGAGGAATGAGCAGTTCTTC. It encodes CASSAQTGRNEQFF.

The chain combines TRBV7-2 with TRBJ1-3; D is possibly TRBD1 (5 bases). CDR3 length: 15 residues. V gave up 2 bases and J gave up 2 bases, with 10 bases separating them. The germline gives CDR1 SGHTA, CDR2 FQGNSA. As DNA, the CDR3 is TGTGCCAGCAGCTTAATGGGGCAGCCTGGAAACACCATATATTTT. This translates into CASSLMGQPGNTIYF.